A selection of T cell receptor beta chains follows, all from one sample in a study of cytomegalovirus exposure and HLA in healthy donors. The protocol was immunoSEQ multiplex PCR, while the TCRdb copy is restricted to in-frame clones and leaves out a portion. The data hold over 150,000 clones, with 82% observed a single time. Sequencing was done on a sample of PBMCs. The receptors come from a girl between 2 and 10 years old in good health and CMV-seropositive. Each CDR3 is given with its conserved first and last residue. Each record gives: D gene, V gene, clone size, J gene, CDR3 protein, CDR3 DNA. D genes are given only for firm matches. Part of the rows lack a size; the others show once, few, many or a class for expanded clones.

D: TRBD1; V: TRBV28; size: -; J: TRBJ2-3; CDR3: CASRTGVADTQYF; DNA: TGTGCCAGCCGGACAGGGGTAGCGGATACGCAGTATTTT
D: TRBD2; V: TRBV6-5; size: -; J: TRBJ2-7; CDR3: CASSYGLAVTEQYF; DNA: TGTGCCAGCAGTTACGGACTAGCGGTCACAGAGCAGTACTTC
D: -; V: TRBV30; size: -; J: TRBJ1-3; CDR3: CAWSILPGNTIYF; DNA: TGTGCCTGGAGTATTCTCCCTGGAAACACCATATATTTT
D: TRBD2; V: TRBV4-1; size: -; J: TRBJ2-2; CDR3: CASSQYAVASGRRAGELFF; DNA: TGCGCCAGCAGCCAATATGCGGTGGCTAGCGGGCGCCGCGCCGGGGAGCTGTTTTTT
D: -; V: TRBV4-1; size: few; J: TRBJ2-1; CDR3: CASSQELNRGSSEQFF; DNA: TGCGCCAGCAGCCAAGAGCTAAATAGGGGGAGTAGTGAGCAGTTCTTC
D: TRBD1; V: TRBV30; size: -; J: TRBJ2-1; CDR3: CAWSEDPGQGPNEQFF; DNA: TGTGCCTGGAGTGAGGACCCCGGACAGGGTCCCAATGAGCAGTTCTTC
D: TRBD1; V: TRBV11-2; size: once; J: TRBJ2-7; CDR3: CASRPGQRYEQYF; DNA: TGTGCCAGCAGGCCGGGACAGAGGTACGAGCAGTACTTC
D: -; V: TRBV29-1; size: -; J: TRBJ1-5; CDR3: CSVLGVAFGTQHF; DNA: TGCAGCGTTCTTGGTGTGGCATTTGGCACCCAGCATTTT
D: TRBD1; V: TRBV5-1; size: -; J: TRBJ1-1; CDR3: CASSLAYGQGDTEAFF; DNA: TGCGCCAGCAGCTTGGCCTATGGACAGGGAGACACTGAAGCTTTCTTT
D: -; V: TRBV9; size: -; J: TRBJ2-7; CDR3: CASSNSSYEQYF; DNA: TGTGCCAGCAGCAACAGCTCCTACGAGCAGTACTTC
D: TRBD1; V: TRBV5-1; size: -; J: TRBJ1-5; CDR3: CASSSTGGDQPQHF; DNA: TGCGCCAGCAGCTCCACAGGGGGCGATCAGCCCCAGCATTTT
D: TRBD1; V: TRBV29-1; size: -; J: TRBJ1-4; CDR3: CSVEGQGGDEKLFF; DNA: TGCAGCGTTGAGGGACAGGGCGGTGATGAAAAACTGTTTTTT
D: -; V: TRBV7-6; size: once; J: TRBJ2-1; CDR3: CASSLAFSSGPGGQFF; DNA: TGTGCCAGCAGCTTAGCGTTTTCCTCAGGCCCTGGAGGGCAGTTCTTC
D: -; V: TRBV12-5; size: -; J: TRBJ1-2; CDR3: CASGRHHLTLPGYLYGYTF; DNA: TGTGCTAGTGGCCGCCATCACCTTACCCTGCCGGGGTATCTCTATGGCTACACCTTC